Below, 18 T cell receptor beta chains from the same sample are listed, as sequenced in a study of cytomegalovirus exposure and HLA in healthy donors. Vbeta (60) and Jbeta (13) primers were used in the PCR. The protocol was immunoSEQ multiplex PCR, while the TCRdb copy is restricted to in-frame clones and leaves out a portion. Of about 76,000 clones in the sample, 73% were seen once. The sequenced material came from PBMCs. All receptors come from a woman aged 40 to 50 in good health and CMV-seropositive.

This sequence joins TRBV5-8 and TRBJ2-1, with D possibly being TRBD1 (6 bases). Germline values: CDR1 SGHTS, CDR2 YDEGEE. Trimming stripped 0 bases from V and 2 bases from J, with 15 bases between. The CDR3 consists of 17 residues. The CDR3: CASSLVLQGGTYNEQFF. CDR3 bases: TGTGCCAGCAGCTTGGTCCTACAGGGTGGCACCTACAATGAGCAGTTCTTC.

The CDR3 sequence: CASSSDRISNTEAFF. The DNA for the CDR3 is TGTGCCAGCTCATCCGACAGGATCTCGAACACTGAAGCTTTCTTT. The chain carries TRBV18 and TRBJ1-1; the D gene is possibly TRBD1 (6 bases). Per the germline V gene, CDR1 is KGHSH and CDR2 is LQKENI. This CDR3 is 15 amino acids long. Trimming cost V 5 bases and J 1 base, with 14 bases left between them.

The J gene is TRBJ2-3, the V gene TRBV7-6, with 7 positions matching TRBD1. Germline V gene lookup returns CDR1 SGHVS and CDR2 FNYEAQ. With 5 bases clipped from V and 6 bases from J, the junction kept 11 bases outside the gene matches. This CDR3 spans 15 amino acids. CDR3 residues: CASSPRMTGPDTQYF. CDR3 in DNA: TGTGCCAGCAGCCCAAGAATGACAGGGCCCGATACGCAGTATTTT.

The rearrangement uses TRBV6-5 and TRBJ1-4, with D perhaps matching TRBD1 (6 bases). The CDR3 has 15 residues. CDR1 and CDR2 (germline): MNHEY, SVGAGI. The germline V and J ends were trimmed by 4 bases and 5 bases, with 14 bases remaining between them. This CDR3 reads CASSSYREENEKLFF. The CDR3 DNA reads as TGTGCCAGCAGTTCCTACAGGGAAGAAAATGAAAAACTGTTTTTT.

There are a few counts of this clone. This sequence joins TRBV6-6 and TRBJ2-2, with D maybe TRBD1 (6 bases). Germline CDR1 and CDR2: MNHNY and SVGAGI (reference sequence). This CDR3 is 15 amino acids long. V lost 6 bases to trimming and J lost 0 bases, with 11 bases between them. The CDR3 DNA is TGTGCCAGCAGCCGACAGGACGCGAACACCGGGGAGCTGTTTTTT. Translation gives CASSRQDANTGELFF.

The sample holds a few counts of this clone. The CDR3 nucleotides are TGTGCCAGCACCAATGGGCCCAAAGCTTTCTTT. Residues: CASTNGPKAFF. The chain is built from TRBV2 and TRBJ1-1; D remains ambiguous. The CDR3 length is 11 residues. V dropped 7 bases and J dropped 9 bases, with 12 bases sitting between them. Germline CDR1 reads SNHLY; CDR2 reads FYNNEI.

With regard to this clone: A read error may be the cause here, since a much bigger clone is one base away. This chain uses TRBV10-1 with TRBJ2-7; tentatively, D is TRBD2 (6 bases). The V end was cut by 2 bases, the J end by 0 bases, with 17 bases between. Germline V gives CDR1 WNHNN, CDR2 SYGVQD (reference sequence). The CDR3 consists of 17 residues. CDR3 sequence reads: CASSEATRGKSSYEQYV. The DNA for the CDR3 is TGCGCCAGCAGTGAGGCTACTCGCGGGAAGAGCTCCTACGAGCAGTACGTC.

The chain recombines TRBV7-8 with TRBJ2-2, with D uncertain. V shed 1 base and J shed 3 bases, with 6 bases lying between them. The CDR3 loop spans 14 amino acids. Germline CDR1 is SGHVS and CDR2 is FQNEAQ. DNA for the CDR3: TGTGCCAGCAGCTTAGACTCCCACACCGGGGAGCTGTTTTTT. Encoded protein: CASSLDSHTGELFF.

This sequence joins TRBV27 and TRBJ2-5; 9 bases map to TRBD2. V was clipped by 0 bases and J by 5 bases; unmatched bases: 7. The CDR3 sequence is 16 residues long. CDR1 MNHEY and CDR2 SMNVEV come from the germline V gene (reference sequence). CDR3 sequence (DNA): TGTGCCAGCAGTTTATCGGCGGGAGGGGCGTGGGAGACCCAGTACTTC. This gives the protein CASSLSAGGAWETQYF.

The genes are TRBV30 and TRBJ2-7, with TRBD1 identical over 8 bases. Germline CDR1 and CDR2: GTSNPN and SVGIG (reference sequence). V lost 6 bases, J lost 2 bases, and 3 bases stayed unmatched. The CDR3 has 12 amino acids. The CDR3 reads CACSGQAYEQYF. CDR3 coding DNA: TGTGCCTGCTCGGGACAGGCCTACGAGCAGTACTTC.

This clone has a handful of counts. V usage is TRBV5-5 and J usage is TRBJ2-6, with a possible D match to TRBD1 (5 bases). Per the germline V gene, CDR1 is SGHKS and CDR2 is YYEKEE (reference sequence). CDR3 length: 17 amino acids. The ends were cut back, 4 bases at V and 1 base at J, with 15 bases in the middle. The CDR3 DNA follows: TGTGCCAGCAGCCCCGAGCTTGGGGCTTCTGGGGCCAACGTCCTGACTTTC. Protein sequence: CASSPELGASGANVLTF.

The J gene is TRBJ2-1, the V gene TRBV5-5, with D possibly TRBD2 on 5 matching bases. The CDR3 is made up of 15 amino acids. V lost 0 bases, J lost 8 bases, and 15 bases lay in between. The germline gives CDR1 SGHKS, CDR2 YYEKEE (reference sequence). CDR3 DNA sequence: TGTGCCAGCAGCTTGGCAGGCGGCGGGTGGGATGAGCAGTTCTTC. Amino acid sequence: CASSLAGGGWDEQFF.

CDR3 protein: CASSIKGRSGYTF. The CDR3 nucleotides are TGTGCCAGTAGTATTAAGGGGCGCTCTGGCTACACCTTC. The chain is built from TRBV19 and TRBJ1-2, with D possibly matching TRBD1 (5 bases). This CDR3 has 13 residues. Looked up from germline, CDR1 is LNHDA and CDR2 is SQIVND (reference sequence). V lost 3 bases and J lost 7, with 12 bases in between.

The chain has TRBV28 and TRBJ1-2; tentatively, D is TRBD1 (5 bases). This CDR3 is built from 12 residues. V was cut by 5 bases and J by 4 bases, with 8 bases left in between. Germline CDR1 reads MDHEN; CDR2 reads SYDVKM. CDR3 bases: TGTGCCAGCAGTCCAGGGTCCTATGGCTACACCTTC. It yields the protein CASSPGSYGYTF.

This clone was seen a handful of times. The chain has TRBV4-1 and TRBJ1-5; D is unresolved. Germline V CDR1 and CDR2: MGHRA, YSYEKL. This CDR3 is 16 amino acids long. The germline V and J ends were trimmed by 1 base and 0 bases, with 10 bases remaining between them. The CDR3 spells CASSQGTGFSNQPQHF. CDR3 DNA sequence: TGCGCCAGCAGCCAAGGAACGGGGTTTAGCAATCAGCCCCAGCATTTT.

The rearrangement links TRBV7-2 to TRBJ2-1; tentative D call: TRBD2 (6 bases). CDR3 length: 15 amino acids. CDR1 is SGHTA and CDR2 is FQGNSA in the germline V gene. V lost 4 bases and J lost 6, with 16 bases in between. CDR3 in amino acids: CASSSLVVTSNEQFF. DNA for the CDR3: TGTGCCAGCAGCTCCTTAGTGGTGACTAGCAATGAGCAGTTCTTC.

The chain joins TRBV27 to TRBJ1-2; the D is unclear. The CDR3 is 15 residues long. Germline V CDR1 and CDR2: MNHEY, SMNVEV (reference sequence). The germline V and J ends were trimmed by 5 bases and 2 bases, with 15 bases remaining between them. CDR3: CASSRVSTPNYGYTF. DNA of the CDR3: TGTGCCAGCAGTCGAGTGTCTACTCCAAACTATGGCTACACCTTC.

Notes on this clone: Likely a read error: the CDR3 ends without its conserved phenylalanine or tryptophan. The DNA is omitted, as the CDR3 cannot be located on it reliably, and the CDR3 follows TCRdb's listing. This sequence joins TRBV6-1 and TRBJ1-1; the table's D gene call, TRBD1, was not cross checked with the DNA. The CDR3 extends over 13 residues, inclusive of both ends. Per germline, CDR1 MNHNS and CDR2 SASEGT. The CDR3 sequence is CASSETGGTEALV.